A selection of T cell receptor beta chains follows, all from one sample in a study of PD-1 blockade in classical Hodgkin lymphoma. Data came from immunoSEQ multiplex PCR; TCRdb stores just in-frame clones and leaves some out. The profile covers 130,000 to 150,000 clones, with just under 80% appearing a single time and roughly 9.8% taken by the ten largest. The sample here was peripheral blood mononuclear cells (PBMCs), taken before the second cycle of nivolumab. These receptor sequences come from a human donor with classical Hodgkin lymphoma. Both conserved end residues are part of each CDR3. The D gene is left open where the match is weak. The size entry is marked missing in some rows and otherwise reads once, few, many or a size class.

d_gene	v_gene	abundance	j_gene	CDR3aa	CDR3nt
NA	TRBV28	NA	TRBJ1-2	CASSPGFAYGYTF	TGTGCCAGCAGCCCAGGATTCGCCTATGGCTACACCTTC
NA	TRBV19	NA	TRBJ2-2	CATMSRRWTFPGELFF	TGTGCCACTATGAGTAGGCGGTGGACGTTTCCCGGGGAGCTGTTTTTT
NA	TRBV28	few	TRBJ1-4	CASQGWEKLFF	TGTGCCAGCCAGGGGTGGGAAAAACTGTTTTTT
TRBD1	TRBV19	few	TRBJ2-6	CASSIEGQGAGANVLTF	TGTGCCAGTAGTATAGAGGGACAGGGCGCTGGGGCCAACGTCCTGACTTTC
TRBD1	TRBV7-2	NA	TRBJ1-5	CASSSDRVDQPQHF	TGTGCCAGCAGCTCGGACAGGGTCGATCAGCCCCAGCATTTT
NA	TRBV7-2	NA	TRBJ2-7	CASRATDLGVYEQYF	TGTGCCAGCAGAGCGACAGACCTGGGAGTCTACGAGCAGTACTTC
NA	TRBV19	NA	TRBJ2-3	CATQDSEASSTDTQYF	TGTGCCACTCAGGACAGTGAAGCTTCTAGCACAGATACGCAGTATTTT
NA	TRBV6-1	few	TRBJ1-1	CASSEVWGDTEAFF	TGTGCCAGCAGTGAAGTCTGGGGGGACACTGAAGCTTTCTTT
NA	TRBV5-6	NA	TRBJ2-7	CASSFRVLSSYEQYF	TGTGCCAGCAGCTTCCGGGTTTTAAGCTCCTACGAGCAGTACTTC
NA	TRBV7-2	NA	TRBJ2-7	CASSLRRGTPNYEQYF	TGTGCCAGCAGCTTAAGGCGAGGGACACCGAATTACGAGCAGTACTTC
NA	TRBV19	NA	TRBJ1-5	CASSDQGRGNQPQHF	TGTGCCAGTAGTGATCAGGGTAGGGGCAATCAGCCCCAGCATTTT
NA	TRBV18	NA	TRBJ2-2	CASSPLFSSRTNTGELFF	TGTGCCAGCTCACCACTGTTCTCCAGTCGAACGAACACCGGGGAGCTGTTTTTT
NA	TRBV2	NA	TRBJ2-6	CASSPGGSGANVLTF	TGTGCCAGCAGTCCCGGGGGCTCGGGGGCCAACGTCCTGACTTTC
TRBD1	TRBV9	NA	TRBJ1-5	CASSVGQGYQPQHF	TGTGCCAGCAGCGTAGGACAGGGCTATCAGCCCCAGCATTTT
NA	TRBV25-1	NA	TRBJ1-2	CASSAGQFAYGYTF	TGTGCCAGCAGTGCGGGCCAGTTCGCGTATGGCTACACCTTC
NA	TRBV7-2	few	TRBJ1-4	CASSLDGASEKLFF	TGTGCCAGCAGCTTAGATGGGGCTTCTGAAAAACTGTTTTTT
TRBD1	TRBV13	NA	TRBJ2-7	CASSSRTGLGDEQYF	TGTGCCAGCAGCTCGCGGACAGGGTTAGGGGACGAGCAGTACTTC
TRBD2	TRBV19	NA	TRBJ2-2	CASSTSGLPGELFF	TGTGCCAGTAGCACTAGCGGCCTGCCCGGGGAGCTGTTTTTT
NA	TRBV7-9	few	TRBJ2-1	CASSLYTANEQFF	TGTGCCAGCAGCTTATACACAGCCAATGAGCAGTTCTTC
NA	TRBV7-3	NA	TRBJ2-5	CASSLSGGGQETQYF	TGTGCCAGCAGCTTAAGTGGGGGCGGCCAAGAGACCCAGTACTTC
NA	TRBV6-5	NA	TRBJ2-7	CASSYSGGVYYEQYF	TGTGCCAGCAGTTACTCGGGGGGTGTCTACTACGAGCAGTACTTC
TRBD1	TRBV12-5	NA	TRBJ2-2	CASGSSFDRVNTGELFF	TGTGCTAGTGGTTCCTCGTTTGACAGGGTCAACACCGGGGAGCTGTTTTTT
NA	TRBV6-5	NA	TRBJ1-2	CASSFGGREANYGYTF	TGTGCCAGCAGTTTCGGGGGGCGAGAAGCTAACTATGGCTACACCTTC
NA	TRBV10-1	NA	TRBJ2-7	CAYTLAFKEYF	TGCGCGTACACCCTAGCGTTTAAGGAGTACTTC
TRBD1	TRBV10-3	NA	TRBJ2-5	CAISKTGVGETQYF	TGTGCCATCAGCAAAACAGGGGTCGGGGAGACCCAGTACTTC
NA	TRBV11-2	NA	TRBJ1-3	CASSFPGQISGNTIYF	TGTGCCAGCAGCTTTCCGGGACAAATCTCTGGAAACACCATATATTTT
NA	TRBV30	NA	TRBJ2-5	CAWNEGAETQYF	TGTGCCTGGAATGAAGGGGCAGAGACCCAGTACTTC
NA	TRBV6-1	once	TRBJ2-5	CASSEDPQETQYF	TGTGCCAGCAGCGAAGACCCCCAGGAGACCCAGTACTTC
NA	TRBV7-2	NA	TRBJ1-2	CASSLVGDANYGYTF	TGTGCCAGCAGCTTAGTAGGGGATGCTAACTATGGCTACACCTTC
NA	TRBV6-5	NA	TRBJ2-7	CATLSGTSFNEQYF	TGTGCCACCCTGAGCGGGACAAGTTTCAACGAGCAGTACTTC
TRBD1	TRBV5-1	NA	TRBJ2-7	CASSLRGQGSEQYF	TGCGCCAGCAGCTTGAGGGGACAGGGCTCCGAGCAGTACTTC
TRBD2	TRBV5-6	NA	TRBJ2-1	CASSRPGLVSYNEQFF	TGTGCCAGCAGCCGCCCGGGACTAGTATCCTACAATGAGCAGTTCTTC
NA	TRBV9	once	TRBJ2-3	CASSGGSPSTDTQYF	TGTGCCAGCAGCGGGGGGTCCCCTAGCACAGATACGCAGTATTTT
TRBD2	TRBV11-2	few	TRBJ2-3	CASTHRSGTTRTDTQYF	TGTGCCAGCACTCACCGCAGTGGGACTACCCGCACAGATACGCAGTATTTT
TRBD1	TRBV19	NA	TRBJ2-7	CASSHRGQGYEQYF	TGTGCCAGTAGTCACAGGGGGCAAGGCTACGAGCAGTACTTC
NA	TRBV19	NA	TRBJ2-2	CASKRQEGIGELFF	TGTGCCAGTAAAAGGCAGGAGGGGATCGGGGAGCTGTTTTTT
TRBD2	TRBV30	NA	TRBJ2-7	CAWNLGGGAYEQYF	TGTGCCTGGAACCTCGGGGGAGGGGCCTACGAGCAGTACTTC
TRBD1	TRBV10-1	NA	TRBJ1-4	CASRDRELTTNEKLFF	TGCGCCAGTCGGGACAGGGAACTCACAACTAATGAAAAACTGTTTTTT
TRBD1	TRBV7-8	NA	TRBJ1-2	CASSLVTGDYGYTF	TGTGCCAGCAGCTTAGTCACAGGGGACTATGGCTACACCTTC
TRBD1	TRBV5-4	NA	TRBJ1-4	CASSLGQGSEKLFF	TGTGCCAGCAGCCTGGGACAGGGAAGTGAAAAACTGTTTTTT
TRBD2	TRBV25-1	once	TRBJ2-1	CASSELGLAPYNEQFF	TGTGCCAGCAGTGAATTGGGACTAGCGCCCTACAATGAGCAGTTCTTC
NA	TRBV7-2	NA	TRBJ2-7	CASSLFPLGYEQYF	TGTGCCAGCAGCTTATTTCCTCTGGGCTACGAGCAGTACTTC
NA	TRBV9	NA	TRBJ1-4	CASSGPWGPGEKLFF	TGTGCCAGCAGCGGACCCTGGGGACCAGGTGAAAAACTGTTTTTT
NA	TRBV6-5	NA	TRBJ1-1	CASSYTSGSENTEAFF	TGTGCCAGCAGTTACACCTCAGGGTCTGAGAACACTGAAGCTTTCTTT
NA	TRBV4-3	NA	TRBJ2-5	CASSLPTHPRRARETQYF	TGCGCCAGCAGCCTACCGACACACCCCAGAAGGGCTCGGGAGACCCAGTACTTC
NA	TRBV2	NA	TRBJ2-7	CASSETAEYEQYF	TGTGCCAGCAGTGAAACGGCAGAGTACGAGCAGTACTTC
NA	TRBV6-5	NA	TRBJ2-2	CASSTGWTDTGELFF	TGTGCCAGCAGTACCGGATGGACAGACACCGGGGAGCTGTTTTTT
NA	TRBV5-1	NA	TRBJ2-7	CASSLAPYEQYF	TGTGCCAGCAGCTTGGCCCCCTACGAGCAGTACTTC
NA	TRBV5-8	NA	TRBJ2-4	CASRDEGNTNIQYF	TGTGCCAGCAGGGATGAGGGGAACACGAACATTCAGTACTTC
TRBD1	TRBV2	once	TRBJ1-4	CASSDRGHVGATNEKLFF	TGTGCCAGCAGTGACAGGGGGCATGTCGGTGCAACTAATGAAAAACTGTTTTTT
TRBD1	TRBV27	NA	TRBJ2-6	CASSLWGQGAAGANVLTF	TGTGCCAGCAGTTTATGGGGGCAGGGGGCGGCCGGGGCCAACGTCCTGACTTTC
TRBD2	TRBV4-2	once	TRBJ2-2	CASSQVAAGARNTGELFF	TGTGCCAGCAGCCAAGTGGCAGCGGGAGCCCGGAACACCGGGGAGCTGTTTTTT
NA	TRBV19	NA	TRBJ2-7	CASSIGRDQSYEQYF	TGTGCCAGTAGTATAGGTAGGGACCAGTCCTACGAGCAGTACTTC
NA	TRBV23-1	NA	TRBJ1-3	CASTLRSIYF	TGCGCCAGCACCCTTCGCTCCATATATTTT
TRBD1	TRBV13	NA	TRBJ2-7	CASSLGRSRQGPYEQYF	TGTGCCAGCAGCTTAGGCCGCTCCAGACAGGGTCCCTACGAGCAGTACTTC